Following are 15 T cell receptor beta chains from one sample sequenced in a study of blood T cell repertoires in COVID-19. Assay: immunoSEQ multiplex PCR; the TCRdb copy retains only in-frame clones and omits some. The sample lists approximately 170,000 clones, around nine tenths occurring once. Material for sequencing was peripheral blood. Receptors originate from a man aged 25-40 years with acute or convalescent COVID-19.

This rearrangement joins TRBV7-3 to TRBJ1-2; 8 bases map to TRBD1. Germline assignment: CDR1 SGHTA and CDR2 FQGTGA. This CDR3 is 12 amino acids long. The V segment lost 5 bases and the J segment 8 bases; nucleotides outside the gene matches: 4. CDR3 bases: TGTGCCAGCAGCCCGGACAGGGTCGGCTACACCTTC. Protein sequence: CASSPDRVGYTF. The full variable domain, in which reference TRBV7-3 and TRBJ1-2 provide the parts outside the CDR3, is GAGVSQTPSNKVTEKGKYVELRCDPISGHTALYWYRQSLGQGPEFLIYFQGTGAADDSGLPNDRFFAVRPEGSVSTLKIQRTERGDSAVYLCASSPDRVGYTFGSGTRLTVV.

The gene calls are TRBV5-1 and TRBJ1-2; 7 bases are a match to TRBD1. V dropped 4 bases and J dropped 5; count of bases not matched to a gene: 14. There are 16 residues in the CDR3. In germline, CDR1 is SGHRS, CDR2 YFSETQ. CDR3 protein: CASSPGTAGLRYGYTF. CDR3 DNA sequence: TGCGCCAGCAGCCCGGGGACAGCAGGTCTTAGATATGGCTACACCTTC.

The CDR3 protein is CASSLATGQGAISSYNEQFF. In nucleotides, the CDR3 is TGTGCCAGCAGCTTGGCCACGGGACAGGGGGCGATTAGCTCCTACAATGAGCAGTTCTTC. The chain employs TRBV5-5 and TRBJ2-1, with 12 bases aligning to TRBD1. This CDR3 spans 20 amino acids. Losses at the gene ends were 0 bases for V and 0 bases for J; bases not matched to a gene: 10. Germline values: CDR1 SGHKS, CDR2 YYEKEE (reference sequence).

This rearrangement joins TRBV28 to TRBJ1-5; TRBD1 agrees at 7 bases. Trimming took 8 bases from V and 4 from J; bases not matched to a gene: 8. CDR1 and CDR2 (germline): MDHEN, SYDVKM. The CDR3 consists of 14 residues. The chain's CDR3 is CASARRDSNQPQHF. The DNA of the CDR3 is TGTGCCAGCGCCAGACGGGACAGTAATCAGCCCCAGCATTTT.

This clone came up once. The chain employs TRBV6-5 and TRBJ2-7, with TRBD2 identical over 11 bases. The length of the CDR3 is 14 residues. Germline V gene lookup returns CDR1 MNHEY and CDR2 SVGAGI. The V gene end was trimmed by 6 bases and the J gene end by 3 bases; junction bases not matched to a gene: 4. The CDR3 protein is CASRRTSGYYEQYF. The CDR3 DNA reads as TGTGCCAGCAGAAGGACTAGCGGGTACTACGAGCAGTACTTC.

This chain links TRBV14 with TRBJ2-7, with D perhaps TRBD1 (5 bases). Germline CDR1 and CDR2: SGHDN and FVKESK. CDR3 length: 14 amino acids. With 1 base removed from V and 3 bases from J, the gap between germline ends came to 10 bases. The DNA of the CDR3 is TGTGCCAGCAGCCAAGGCAAGGGGATCTACGAGCAGTACTTC. Its protein is CASSQGKGIYEQYF.

The genes are TRBV28 and TRBJ2-1, with D perhaps matching TRBD2 (7 bases). The length of the CDR3 is 14 residues. CDR1 is MDHEN, CDR2 SYDVKM, per germline. CDR3 residues: CAVQGGGAYNEQFF. For the CDR3, the DNA is TGTGCTGTACAGGGAGGGGGGGCCTACAATGAGCAGTTCTTC.

This sequence joins TRBV27 and TRBJ1-5, with 8 bases identical to TRBD1. This CDR3 contains 14 residues. The V segment lost 6 bases and the J segment 4 bases; nucleotides outside the gene matches: 5. CDR1 is MNHEY, CDR2 SMNVEV, per germline (reference sequence). For the CDR3, the DNA is TGTGCCAGCAGAGGACAGGGCTTTAATCAGCCCCAGCATTTT. Amino acids: CASRGQGFNQPQHF.

CDR3: CASWTPAAGELFF. The CDR3, as DNA: TGTGCCAGCTGGACTCCAGCGGCCGGGGAGCTGTTTTTT. The chain recombines TRBV28 with TRBJ2-2, with D maybe TRBD2 (5 bases). There are 13 residues in the CDR3. In germline, CDR1 is MDHEN, CDR2 SYDVKM. V lost 8 bases and J lost 6, with 13 bases in between.

V gene TRBV4-1 combines with J gene TRBJ2-1, with 11 positions matching TRBD1. The CDR3 sequence is 16 residues long. Germline-derived CDR1 and CDR2 are MGHRA and YSYEKL. Trimming at V came to 0 bases and at J to 10 bases, leaving 8 bases not matched to a gene. The CDR3 DNA reads as TGCGCCAGCAGCCAAGAAGTCGGACAGGGGGCTCGCGAGCAGTTCTTC. Residues: CASSQEVGQGAREQFF.

The rearrangement links TRBV2 to TRBJ2-2; D possibly corresponds to TRBD1 (5 bases). The CDR3 spans 13 residues. V lost 6 bases, J lost 5 bases, and 10 bases lay in between. Germline V gene lookup returns CDR1 SNHLY and CDR2 FYNNEI. The CDR3 protein is CASRTARTGELFF. The DNA of the CDR3 is TGTGCCAGCAGGACAGCGAGGACCGGGGAGCTGTTTTTT.

The chain employs TRBV6-5 and TRBJ2-5; D possibly corresponds to TRBD2 (5 bases). V shed 6 bases and J shed 2 bases, with 13 bases lying between them. Germline CDR1 is MNHEY and CDR2 is SVGAGI. This CDR3 has 14 amino acids. The CDR3 is CASSLAARQETQYF. CDR3 nucleotide sequence: TGTGCCAGCAGCCTAGCAGCGAGACAAGAGACCCAGTACTTC.

This rearrangement joins TRBV6-6 to TRBJ1-5, with 7 positions matching TRBD1. This CDR3 comprises 13 residues. CDR1 is MNHNY and CDR2 is SVGAGI in the germline V gene (reference sequence). V lost 5 bases to trimming and J lost 7 bases; unmatched junction nucleotides: 5. The CDR3 here is CASSKTGAQPQHF. The CDR3 DNA follows: TGTGCCAGCAGTAAAACAGGGGCGCAGCCCCAGCATTTT.

The count of this clone is one. This chain joins TRBV10-1 and TRBJ1-2; 10 bases line up with TRBD1. Germline V lookup: CDR1 WNHNN, CDR2 SYGVQD (reference sequence). The J segment lost 5 bases and the V segment lost 4 bases, leaving 1 base of the junction unmatched. This CDR3 region has 13 residues. CDR3 sequence (DNA): TGCGCCAGCAGTGCGGGACAGGGGTATGGCTACACCTTC. Translating it yields CASSAGQGYGYTF.

The CDR3 nucleotides read TGTGCCAGCAGTTATCCGGGACAGGGGGTCTACAATGAGCAGTTCTTC. Its translation: CASSYPGQGVYNEQFF. The chain has TRBV6-5 and TRBJ2-1; 11 nucleotides line up with TRBD1. After removal of 3 bases from V and 3 bases from J, the junction contained 4 bases not matched to a gene. The CDR3 has 16 residues. CDR1 is MNHEY, CDR2 SVGAGI, per germline.